Only a few counts were recorded for the clone carrying this TCR beta chain. Antigen specificity is unknown. This record belongs to a study of T cell repertoires in cytomegalovirus infection. Study-wide background: The public TCR beta signatures pointed to both CMV infection and matching HLA type. Study-wide findings and caveats: There were carriers of CMV plus the relevant HLA, and cumulative public TCR beta family frequency identified them. CMV-specific TCR beta clonotypes restricted by HLA-C were the ones dominating the ex vivo response.

CDR1 and CDR2 (germline): ENHRY, SYGVKD. This CDR3 is built from 18 residues. With V trimmed by 1 base and J by 4 bases, 10 bases remained unmatched. TCRdb analysed the reads with MiXCR anew, one entry per CDR3 protein. This table holds 300,000 to 400,000 distinct CDR3 sequences, about a sixth found once. This clonotype was obtained from a human donor in good health (CMV status not recorded). Some clones in this sample may be carry-over from other donors' samples. The V and J genes are TRBV10-3 and TRBJ1-6; TRBD1 matches 7 bases. Sequenced material: PBMCs. This CDR3 is CAISEFGDRAGYNSPLHF. CDR3 DNA: TGTGCCATCAGTGAGTTTGGTGACAGGGCCGGTTATAATTCACCCCTCCACTTT.